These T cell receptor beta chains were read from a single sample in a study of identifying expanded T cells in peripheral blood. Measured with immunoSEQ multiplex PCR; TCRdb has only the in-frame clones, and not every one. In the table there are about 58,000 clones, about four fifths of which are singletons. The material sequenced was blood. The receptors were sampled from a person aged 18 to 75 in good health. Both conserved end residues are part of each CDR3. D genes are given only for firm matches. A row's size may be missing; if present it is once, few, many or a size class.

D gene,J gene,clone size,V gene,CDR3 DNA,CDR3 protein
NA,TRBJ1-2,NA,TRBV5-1,TGCGCCAGCAGCTTGGATCAGGGATATGGCTACACCTTC,CASSLDQGYGYTF
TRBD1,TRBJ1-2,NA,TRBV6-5,TGTGCCAGCATTGGGGGACAGGGGGCGGGAGGCTACACCTTC,CASIGGQGAGGYTF
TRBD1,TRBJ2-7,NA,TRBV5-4,TGTGCCAGCAGCTCCACAGGGGCCAGCTCCTACGAGCAGTACTTC,CASSSTGASSYEQYF
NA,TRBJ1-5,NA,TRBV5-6,TGTGCCAGCAGCCTCGGACCCCAAGTCGGGCAGCCCCAGCATTTT,CASSLGPQVGQPQHF
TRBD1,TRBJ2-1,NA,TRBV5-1,TGCGCCAGCAGCCCCGGGACAGGGTTTGACAATGAGCAGTTCTTC,CASSPGTGFDNEQFF
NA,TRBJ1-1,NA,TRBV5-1,TGCGCCAGCAGCTTGACAGGGAACGTGAACACTGAAGCTTTCTTT,CASSLTGNVNTEAFF
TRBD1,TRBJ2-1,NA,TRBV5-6,TGTGCCAGCAACATCGGACAGGGGGAAAACAATGAGCAGTTCTTC,CASNIGQGENNEQFF
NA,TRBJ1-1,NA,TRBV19,TGTGCCAGTAGTATAGCTAACAGGGAAAACACTGAAGCTTTCTTT,CASSIANRENTEAFF
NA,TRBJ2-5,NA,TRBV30,TGTGCCTGGAGAACAGGGTGGGGGGAGACCCAGTACTTC,CAWRTGWGETQYF
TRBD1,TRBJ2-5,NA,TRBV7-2,TGTGCCAGCAGCCGGGACAGGCGGCAAGAGACCCAGTACTTC,CASSRDRRQETQYF
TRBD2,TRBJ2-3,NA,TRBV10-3,TGTGCCATCAGTGTTCTAGCGGGGGCCACAGATACGCAGTATTTT,CAISVLAGATDTQYF
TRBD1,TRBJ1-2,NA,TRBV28,TGTGCCAGCAGTTACGGGGGGAGGGACAGGGGTGGCTACACCTTC,CASSYGGRDRGGYTF
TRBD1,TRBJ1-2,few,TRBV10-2,TGCGCCAGCATCGGGGGACAGGGAACTTCCTATGGCTACACCTTC,CASIGGQGTSYGYTF
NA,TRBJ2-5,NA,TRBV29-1,TGCAGCGTTGAAGGAGGCCGGGGTTCGGCGGAGACCCAGTACTTC,CSVEGGRGSAETQYF
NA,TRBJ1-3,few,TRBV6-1,TGTGCCAGCGCGGGGCTAGAAGGAAACACCATATATTTT,CASAGLEGNTIYF
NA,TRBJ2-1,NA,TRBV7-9,TGTGCCAGCAGCTTAGTCCCCAATGAGCAGTTCTTC,CASSLVPNEQFF
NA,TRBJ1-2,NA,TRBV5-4,TGTGCCAGCACTAATTCGGACTATGGCTACACCTTC,CASTNSDYGYTF
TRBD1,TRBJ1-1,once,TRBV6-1,TGTGCCAGCAGTGCCAGGGGGACAGGGGGAGTTAAAGCTTTCTTT,CASSARGTGGVKAFF
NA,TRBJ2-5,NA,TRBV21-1,TGTGCCAGCAGCAAAGGGCGGCTCCAAGAGACCCAGTACTTC,CASSKGRLQETQYF
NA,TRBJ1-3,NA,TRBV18,TGTGCCAGCTCACTTACGGACAACAACTCTGGAAACACCATATATTTT,CASSLTDNNSGNTIYF
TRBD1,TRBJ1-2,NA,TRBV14,TGTGCCAGCAGCCGCAGGGGGAACTATGGCTACACCTTC,CASSRRGNYGYTF
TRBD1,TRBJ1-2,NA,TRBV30,TGTGCCTGGAGTGGTCCCGGGACAGGCTATGGCTACACCTTC,CAWSGPGTGYGYTF
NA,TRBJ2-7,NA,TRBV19,TGTGCCAGACGAGGGACGGGGTATCCAAGGTACGAGCAGTACTTC,CARRGTGYPRYEQYF
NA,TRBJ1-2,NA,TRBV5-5,TGTGCCAGCAGCTTGTCCGGGGGGCCCTATGGCTACACCTTC,CASSLSGGPYGYTF
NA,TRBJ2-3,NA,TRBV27,TGTGCCAGCAGTCCTTCTGGGTGGGCAGATACGCAGTATTTT,CASSPSGWADTQYF
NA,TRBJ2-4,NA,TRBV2,TGTGCCAGCAGCCAAGACAGATCGGACATTCAGTACTTC,CASSQDRSDIQYF
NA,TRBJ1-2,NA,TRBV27,TGTGCCAGCAGTTTACTCCCCCAGGAGCCAGGCTATGGCTACACCTTC,CASSLLPQEPGYGYTF
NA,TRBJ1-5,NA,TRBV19,TGTGCCAGTAGTATCCGACCTCCCCCCAATCAGCCCCAGCATTTT,CASSIRPPPNQPQHF
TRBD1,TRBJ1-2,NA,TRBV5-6,TGTGCCAGCAGCTTGGCGGGTAGGACAGGAGCTAACTATGGCTACACCTTC,CASSLAGRTGANYGYTF
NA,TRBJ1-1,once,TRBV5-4,TGTGCCAGCAGCGGGAAGGGGAACACTGAAGCTTTCTTT,CASSGKGNTEAFF
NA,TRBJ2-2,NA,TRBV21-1,TGTGCCAGCGGCTACCAGGGGGATAGCGGGAGGTCCCCGAACACCGGGGAGCTGTTTTTT,CASGYQGDSGRSPNTGELFF
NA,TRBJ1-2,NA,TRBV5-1,TGCGCCAGCAGCCCGCAGGGGCTCTTGGGATATGGCTACACCTTC,CASSPQGLLGYGYTF
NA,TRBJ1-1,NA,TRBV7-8,TGTGCCAGCAGCTTAGCTCTCAGCAGTGAAGCTTTCTTT,CASSLALSSEAFF
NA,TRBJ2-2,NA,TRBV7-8,TGTGCCAGCAGCTTCAAAGGGGTTGATAACACCGGGGAGCTGTTTTTT,CASSFKGVDNTGELFF
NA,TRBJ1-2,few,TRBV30,TGTGCCTGGGGAATCGGGGTCGGCTACACCTTC,CAWGIGVGYTF
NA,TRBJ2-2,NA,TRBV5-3,TGTGCCAGAAGCCTTAGACAGGCGAACACCGGGGAGCTGTTTTTT,CARSLRQANTGELFF
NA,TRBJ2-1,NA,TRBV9,TGTGCCAGCAGCGTAGGGCCCGTTTCCATGGGCTCCTACAATGAGCAGTTCTTC,CASSVGPVSMGSYNEQFF
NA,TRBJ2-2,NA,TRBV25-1,TGTGCCAGCAGGGGGACTAACACCGGGGAGCTGTTTTTT,CASRGTNTGELFF
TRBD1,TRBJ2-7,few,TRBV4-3,TGCGCCAGCAGCCAAGAAGGACAGGGGGTCTACGAGCAGTACTTC,CASSQEGQGVYEQYF
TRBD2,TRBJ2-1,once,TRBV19,TGTGCCAGTAGTAGGAGCGGGAGGGGAAATGAGCAGTTCTTC,CASSRSGRGNEQFF
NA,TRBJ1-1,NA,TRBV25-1,TGTGCCAGCAGTGAATTCCACAGGGAGGAAGCTTTCTTT,CASSEFHREEAFF
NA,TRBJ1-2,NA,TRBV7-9,TGTGCCAGCAGCTTAGCAGGCAGGACCAACTATGGCTACACCTTC,CASSLAGRTNYGYTF
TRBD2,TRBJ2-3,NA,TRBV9,TGTGCCAGCAGCGTAACGGACTTAAGCGGGGGGGCCGTTGATACGCAGTATTTT,CASSVTDLSGGAVDTQYF
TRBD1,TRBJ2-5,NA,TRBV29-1,TGCAGCGCCCGACAGGGGACGGAGACCCAGTACTTC,CSARQGTETQYF
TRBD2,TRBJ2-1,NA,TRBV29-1,TGCAGCGTTGAACGACTAGCCACCTACAATGAGCAGTTCTTC,CSVERLATYNEQFF
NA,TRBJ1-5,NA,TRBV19,TGTGCCAGTAGTGAGAAGTTTCTCCGAAACAATCAGCCCCAGCATTTT,CASSEKFLRNNQPQHF
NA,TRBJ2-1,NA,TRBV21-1,TGTGCCAGCAGCGCCGGGACAGGGAGATGGAATGAGCAGTTCTTC,CASSAGTGRWNEQFF
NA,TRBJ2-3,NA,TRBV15,TGTGCCACCAGCAGAAGGGCTTTTGGCGCCGATACGCAGTATTTT,CATSRRAFGADTQYF
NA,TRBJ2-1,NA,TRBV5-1,TGCGCCAGCAGCTTAGGGGTGATCAATGAGCAGTTCTTC,CASSLGVINEQFF
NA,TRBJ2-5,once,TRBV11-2,TGTGCCAGCAGCCGATCGGCAGCTTTACAAGAGACCCAGTACTTC,CASSRSAALQETQYF
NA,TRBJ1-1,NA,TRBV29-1,TGCAGCTCTAAGGACAGAAACACTGAAGCTTTCTTT,CSSKDRNTEAFF
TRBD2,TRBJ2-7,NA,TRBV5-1,TGCGCCAGCAGCTTGGCCGTAACTAGCGGGAGATCCTACGAGCAGTACTTC,CASSLAVTSGRSYEQYF
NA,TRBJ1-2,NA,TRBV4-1,TGCGCCAGCAGCCCCGGGAACAGCTATGGCTACACCTTC,CASSPGNSYGYTF